The clone carrying this T cell receptor (beta chain) has only a few counts. This specimen belongs to a study of control samples from healthy donors and cancer patients. Produced via immunoSEQ multiplex PCR; TCRdb's table is partial and in-frame only. The sample shows about 120,000 clones, over 90% of them seen only once. CDR1 is SGHTA and CDR2 is FQGNSA in the germline V gene. Trimming removed 5 bases at V and 3 bases at J, with 14 bases between. The CDR3 is 16 amino acids. The gene calls are TRBV7-2 and TRBJ1-6; TRBD1 is a possible D gene (5 bases). This clonotype was obtained from a man under 40 in good health. The sample taken for sequencing was blood. The CDR3 region has the DNA TGTGCCAGCAGCCCATCTCGGACAATCTATAATTCACCCCTCCACTTT. Encoded protein: CASSPSRTIYNSPLHF.